This TCR beta chain derives from a study of blood T cell repertoires in COVID-19. Study-level information: The cDNA or gDNA used as material had been derived from T cells, B-cell-depleted T cells, or PBMCs.

Assignments of participants to cohorts depended upon their own reported clinical history. Original handling: Estimates of nucleated cell counts were drawn from the amplification of reference gene primers. Sequencing used immunoSEQ multiplex PCR; TCRdb keeps in-frame clones, though not all of them. The DNA was the basis for D and trimming; V, J and clone size are from that table. Of a few hundred thousand clones in the sample, approximately 92% were seen once. This clonotype originated in a woman aged 25 to 45 who had recovered from COVID-19. The sequencing input was PBMCs or T cells enriched from blood (not recorded which).

The chain's CDR3 is CASSPTGNTEAFF. The DNA for the CDR3 is TGTGCCAGCAGTCCGACAGGCAACACTGAAGCTTTCTTT. This chain joins TRBV14 and TRBJ1-1, with D possibly being TRBD1 (6 bases). Germline-derived CDR1 and CDR2 are SGHDN and FVKESK. V was cut by 6 bases and J by 2 bases, with 10 bases left in between. The CDR3 length is 13 residues.